This T cell receptor (beta chain) was identified in a study of PD-L1 blockade in urothelial cancer. TCRdb's table, derived via immunoSEQ multiplex PCR, lists solely in-frame clones and lacks some. The sample consists of 49,000 or so clones, roughly 86% of them appearing once. Described time point: pretreatment peripheral blood. The length of the CDR3 is 16 residues. J lost 3 bases, V lost 0 bases, and 4 bases had no gene match. Germline V gene lookup returns CDR1 SGHDT and CDR2 YYEEEE. The J gene is TRBJ2-1, the V gene TRBV5-6, with 9 bases that match TRBD1. This receptor was obtained from a man aged 55-75 years with urothelial cancer. The sequencing used PBMCs, collected around atezolizumab (anti-PD-L1) treatment. CDR3 DNA sequence: TGTGCCAGCAGCTTGGTGGGGACAGGGTTCTACAATGAGCAGTTCTTC. It translates to CASSLVGTGFYNEQFF.